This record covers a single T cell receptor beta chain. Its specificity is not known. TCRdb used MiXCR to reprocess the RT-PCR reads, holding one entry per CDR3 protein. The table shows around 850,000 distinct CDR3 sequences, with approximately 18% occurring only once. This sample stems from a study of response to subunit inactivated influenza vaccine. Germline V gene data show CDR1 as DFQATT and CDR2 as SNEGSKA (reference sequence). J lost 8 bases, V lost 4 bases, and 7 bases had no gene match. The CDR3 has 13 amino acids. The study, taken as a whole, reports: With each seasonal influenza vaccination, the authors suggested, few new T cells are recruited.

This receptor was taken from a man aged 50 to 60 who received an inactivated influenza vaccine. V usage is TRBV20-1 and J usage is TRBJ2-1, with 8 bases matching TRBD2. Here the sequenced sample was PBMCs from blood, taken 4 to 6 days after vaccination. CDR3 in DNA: TGCAGTGCTATAGCGGGGAGCAGCCATGAGCAGTTCTTC. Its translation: CSAIAGSSHEQFF.